The present T cell receptor (beta chain) was sequenced within a study of T cells in Graves' hyperthyroidism and ophthalmopathy. This clonotype has ten or more counts. The CDR3 regions of TCR beta were amplified from RNA transcripts. In the first-round RT-PCR of the TCR CDR3, the HTBI primer set was used. Each CDR3 protein is one row after TCRdb ran MiXCR on the multiplex PCR reads. This table holds approximately 400,000 distinct CDR3 sequences, under 15% found once. The sample taken for sequencing was blood. This sequence originates from a woman aged 30 to 39 with Graves' hyperthyroidism.

CDR3 residues: CASSPGQKVSGAFF. Here the CDR3 DNA reads TGCGCCAGCAGTCCGGGACAGAAGGTTTCGGGGGCTTTCTTT. The chain links TRBV10-1 to TRBJ1-1; 7 nucleotides agree with TRBD1. Germline assignment: CDR1 WNHNN and CDR2 SYGVQD (reference sequence). CDR3 length equals 14 residues. Trimming took 5 bases from V and 11 from J; bases not matched to a gene: 14.